Listed below are T cell receptor beta chains from one sample, sequenced in a study of cytomegalovirus exposure and HLA in healthy donors. The protocol was immunoSEQ multiplex PCR, while the TCRdb copy is restricted to in-frame clones and leaves out a portion. This table holds 50,000 to 70,000 clones, almost 80% found once. The sequencing sample was made of PBMCs. The source is a girl aged 5 to 17 in good health and CMV-seropositive. The CDR3 runs from the conserved cysteine through the conserved F or W. Each record gives: J gene, clone size, V gene, D gene, CDR3 DNA, CDR3 protein. D genes are given only for firm matches. Size is omitted from some rows. Given values are once, few, many or a class for expanded clones.

TRBJ2-1,NA,TRBV2,NA,TGTGCCAGCAAACCCATCCATACTAGCTCTTACAATGAGCAGTTCTTC,CASKPIHTSSYNEQFF
TRBJ1-3,NA,TRBV5-1,NA,TGCGCCAGCAGCCCCTGTTCGGGGGGCCAGTCACTCTCTGGAAACACCATATATTTT,CASSPCSGGQSLSGNTIYF
TRBJ2-7,NA,TRBV5-4,TRBD2,TGTGCCAGCAGGCAAGCGGGAGTGAAATACGAGCAGTACTTC,CASRQAGVKYEQYF
TRBJ2-7,NA,TRBV1,NA,TGCACCAGCAGCCAGGTTAATCGGGACAAATATGGAGAGCAGTACTTC,CTSSQVNRDKYGEQYF
TRBJ1-5,NA,TRBV28,NA,TGTGCCAGCAACCCGGACAGCTCCAATCAGCCCCAGCATTTT,CASNPDSSNQPQHF
TRBJ2-7,once,TRBV5-1,TRBD1,TGCGCCAGCAGCTTCCCCGGGACAGGTGGATCGGAGCAGTACTTC,CASSFPGTGGSEQYF
TRBJ2-1,NA,TRBV7-9,TRBD2,TGTGCCAGCAGCCCCGGGGGGGCGGGAGGGCCTCGGGATGAGCAGTTCTTC,CASSPGGAGGPRDEQFF
TRBJ2-1,few,TRBV5-1,TRBD2,TGCGCCAGCAGCCCTGACCCCGCTAGCGGGTACAATGAGCAGTTCTTC,CASSPDPASGYNEQFF
TRBJ2-7,NA,TRBV5-4,TRBD1,TGTGCCAGCAGCTTGGCCGCTTCAGGGGGCGAGCAGTACTTC,CASSLAASGGEQYF
TRBJ2-3,NA,TRBV6-1,TRBD2,TGTGCCAGCAGTGAACTAGCGGGGTCGACAGATACGCAGTATTTT,CASSELAGSTDTQYF
TRBJ1-5,NA,TRBV29-1,TRBD1,TGCAGCGTTGTCGACAGGGGTAATTCGGGCAATCAGCCCCAGCATTTT,CSVVDRGNSGNQPQHF
TRBJ2-7,NA,TRBV30,TRBD1,TGTGCCTGGAGCCAGGACAGGGCCTTTTCCAGCTCCTACGAGCAGTACTTC,CAWSQDRAFSSSYEQYF
TRBJ1-1,NA,TRBV5-1,TRBD1,TGCGCCAGCAGCTACAGGGGAGAAACTGAAGCTTTCTTT,CASSYRGETEAFF
TRBJ1-2,NA,TRBV29-1,NA,TGCAGCGTGCCCAGGGGAAACCTTGGCTATGGCTACACCTTC,CSVPRGNLGYGYTF
TRBJ2-3,NA,TRBV25-1,NA,TGTGCCAGCAGTGACCGAGGGACTGGCAGCGATACGCAGTATTTT,CASSDRGTGSDTQYF
TRBJ1-1,NA,TRBV4-1,NA,TGCGCCAGCAGCCAAGGGTCAGACACTGAAGCTTTCTTT,CASSQGSDTEAFF
TRBJ1-1,NA,TRBV29-1,TRBD1,TGCAGCGTTCCACAGGGGGAGAACACTGAAGCTTTCTTT,CSVPQGENTEAFF
TRBJ2-7,NA,TRBV5-1,TRBD2,TGCGCCAGCAGCTCCAGCAGTAGCGGGGGGGCGAGAGAGCAGTACTTC,CASSSSSSGGAREQYF
TRBJ1-2,NA,TRBV29-1,NA,TGCAGCGTTGAAGGAGGGCTCGGGAACTATGGCTACACCTTC,CSVEGGLGNYGYTF
TRBJ1-1,NA,TRBV6-5,TRBD1,TGTGCCAGCAGACCCGACAGGGGGTTCACTGAAGCTTTCTTT,CASRPDRGFTEAFF
TRBJ2-1,few,TRBV6-5,NA,TGTGCCAGCAGTTTGGGCCAACTCTACAATGAGCAGTTCTTC,CASSLGQLYNEQFF
TRBJ1-5,NA,TRBV18,NA,TGTGCCAGCTCACGGGAGTGGGGTAATCAGCCCCAGCATTTT,CASSREWGNQPQHF
TRBJ1-5,NA,TRBV27,NA,TGTGCCAGCAGTCTGCGGGGGGGGTGGGACAATCAGCCCCAGCATTTT,CASSLRGGWDNQPQHF
TRBJ1-4,few,TRBV13,NA,TGTGCCAGCAGCTTAGGCCGGGGGGGTGGTGAAAAACTGTTTTTT,CASSLGRGGGEKLFF
TRBJ2-2,once,TRBV9,NA,TGTGCCAGCAGCGCCCACATGAACACCGGGGAGCTGTTTTTT,CASSAHMNTGELFF
TRBJ2-4,NA,TRBV7-9,NA,TGTGCCAGCAGCTCAAGTTCGGGAGTAGCTGGGGCCAAAAACATTCAGTACTTC,CASSSSSGVAGAKNIQYF
TRBJ2-1,NA,TRBV18,NA,TGTGCCAGCTCACCACCGGGAGTCGGTGAGCAGTTCTTC,CASSPPGVGEQFF
TRBJ1-4,NA,TRBV4-3,NA,TGCGCCAGCAGCCAAGTCCGACAGCTAAATGAAAAACTGTTTTTT,CASSQVRQLNEKLFF
TRBJ2-7,NA,TRBV6-1,NA,TGTGCCAGCAGTGAAGGACAGTACGAGCAGTACTTC,CASSEGQYEQYF
TRBJ2-5,NA,TRBV7-9,TRBD2,TGTGCCAGCAGCCCCGCGGGGCGGGGGGGCCGAGAGACCCAGTACTTC,CASSPAGRGGRETQYF
TRBJ2-7,NA,TRBV6-5,TRBD1,TGTGCCAGCAGTTACTCGGGGACAGTGGGTGGCGAGCAGTACTTC,CASSYSGTVGGEQYF
TRBJ2-7,NA,TRBV30,NA,TGCGCCTGGAGTGTACGACGAGGGTCCCGCCCCTACGAGCAGTACTTC,CAWSVRRGSRPYEQYF
TRBJ2-5,NA,TRBV7-9,NA,TGTGCCAGCACCCCGGACTGGCTGGGAGAGACCCAGTACTTC,CASTPDWLGETQYF
TRBJ1-3,few,TRBV7-8,NA,TGTGCCAGCAGCTTAGCTCGGTACGGGACAACCTCTGGAAACACCATATATTTT,CASSLARYGTTSGNTIYF
TRBJ2-2,NA,TRBV7-6,NA,TGTGCCAGCAGCCGAATCGAGACAGGATTCACCGGGGAGCTGTTTTTT,CASSRIETGFTGELFF
TRBJ2-7,NA,TRBV9,NA,TGTGCCAGCAGTGGACATAGGGGAACCGAGCAGTACTTC,CASSGHRGTEQYF
TRBJ1-6,NA,TRBV9,TRBD1,TGTGCCAGCAGCGCCCACAGGGGTGATTCACCCCTCCACTTT,CASSAHRGDSPLHF
TRBJ1-4,few,TRBV28,NA,TGTGCCAGCAGTTTATTCGGGGCTAATGAAAAACTGTTTTTT,CASSLFGANEKLFF
TRBJ1-1,NA,TRBV5-5,NA,TGTGCCAGCAGCTTCGACAAATACACTGAAGCTTTCTTT,CASSFDKYTEAFF
TRBJ2-3,NA,TRBV30,TRBD1,TGTGCCTGGACCCAGACCAGGGGGCGCGGCACAGATACGCAGTATTTT,CAWTQTRGRGTDTQYF
TRBJ2-5,NA,TRBV27,NA,TGTGCCAGCAGTTTTCTAGCGGAGAGGGGGGAGACCCAGTACTTC,CASSFLAERGETQYF
TRBJ2-1,NA,TRBV7-9,TRBD1,TGTGCCAGCAGCCGAGGGACAGGGAACAATGAGCAGTTCTTC,CASSRGTGNNEQFF
TRBJ2-3,NA,TRBV7-6,NA,TGTGCCAGCAGAGAACTATCAGATACGCAGTATTTT,CASRELSDTQYF
TRBJ1-4,NA,TRBV29-1,NA,TGCAGCGTTGGGGCCGACGGCAATGAAAAACTGTTTTTT,CSVGADGNEKLFF
TRBJ1-4,NA,TRBV9,NA,TGTGCCAGCAGCTCAAGACAGGAAAATGAAAAACTGTTTTTT,CASSSRQENEKLFF
TRBJ1-1,NA,TRBV6-1,NA,TGTGCCATAACGGAGGGTCGTCAGAACACTGAAGCTTTCTTT,CAITEGRQNTEAFF
TRBJ2-7,NA,TRBV30,NA,TGTGCCTGGAGTGTAGGGAGCGAGCAGTACTTC,CAWSVGSEQYF
TRBJ2-3,NA,TRBV5-1,TRBD1,TGCGCCAGCAGCGTGTATACAGGGGGCGCAGGAGATACGCAGTATTTT,CASSVYTGGAGDTQYF
TRBJ2-1,few,TRBV30,NA,TGTGCCTGGACGGGGAGCTCCTACAATGAGCAGTTCTTC,CAWTGSSYNEQFF
TRBJ1-4,NA,TRBV30,TRBD1,TGTGCCTGGAGTCCGGGACAGTTGGGAAAACTGTTTTTT,CAWSPGQLGKLFF
TRBJ1-2,NA,TRBV29-1,NA,TGCAGCGCTAAAATCGTTGGGGGCTGGGATGGCTACACCTTC,CSAKIVGGWDGYTF
TRBJ2-5,NA,TRBV29-1,TRBD2,TGCAGCGTGGGGACTAGCGGCCAAGAGACCCAGTACTTC,CSVGTSGQETQYF
TRBJ2-7,few,TRBV4-1,TRBD2,TGCGCCAGCAGCCAAGGGAGAGCGGGGGTAATCAACACCTACGAGCAGTACTTC,CASSQGRAGVINTYEQYF
TRBJ2-2,NA,TRBV30,TRBD2,TGTGCCTGGAGTGTCGGGCTACTAGCGGGGGTAGCCGGGGAGCTGTTTTTT,CAWSVGLLAGVAGELFF
TRBJ2-5,NA,TRBV6-6,NA,TGTGCCAGCAGTTACGGGGGGAACCAAGAGACCCAGTACTTC,CASSYGGNQETQYF
TRBJ1-1,NA,TRBV6-5,NA,TGTGCCAGCCTCAGGGGACCGGGAACTGAAGCTTTCTTT,CASLRGPGTEAFF
TRBJ1-1,NA,TRBV25-1,TRBD1,TGTGCCAGCAGTGACTGGGACAGCATGAACACTGAAGCTTTCTTT,CASSDWDSMNTEAFF
TRBJ2-5,once,TRBV10-1,TRBD1,TGCGCCAGCAGTGAGTCGCCGGACAGGGCTCGGCCTCTGTACTTC,CASSESPDRARPLYF